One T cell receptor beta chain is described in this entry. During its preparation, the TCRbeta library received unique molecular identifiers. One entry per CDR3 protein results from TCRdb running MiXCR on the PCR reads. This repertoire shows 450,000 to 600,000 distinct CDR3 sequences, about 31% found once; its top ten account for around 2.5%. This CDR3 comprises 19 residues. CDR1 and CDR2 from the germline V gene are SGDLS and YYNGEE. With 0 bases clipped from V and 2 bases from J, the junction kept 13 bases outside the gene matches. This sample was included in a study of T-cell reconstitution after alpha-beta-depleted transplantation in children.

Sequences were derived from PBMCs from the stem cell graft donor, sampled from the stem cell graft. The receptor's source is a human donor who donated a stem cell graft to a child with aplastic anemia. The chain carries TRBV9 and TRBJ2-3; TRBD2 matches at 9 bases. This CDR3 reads CASSVGTSESPPITDTQYF. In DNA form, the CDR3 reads TGTGCCAGCAGCGTAGGGACTAGCGAATCCCCACCGATCACAGATACGCAGTATTTT.